This T cell receptor (beta chain) was captured by sequencing in a study of identical twins. TCRdb itself ran the 5' RACE reads through MiXCR, one entry per CDR3 protein. The sample includes around 1.7 million distinct CDR3 sequences, about 32% seen only once; the top ten take under 0.35%. Trimming pared 0 bases from V and 5 bases from J, leaving 9 bases between. Looked up from germline, CDR1 is SGHRS and CDR2 is YFSETQ. The CDR3 is 14 residues long. With regard to this clonotype: The antigen remains unidentified.

Overall study findings and caveats: The analysis was cross-sectional rather than longitudinal within donors. Excess sharing by twins proved weaker in beta out-of-frame sequences. With abundant cord blood beta clonotypes, insertions were fewer; memory repertoires showed no such pattern.

All donors were healthy, and all were Caucasian. Material: cord blood. The clonotype was recovered from a newborn girl in good health. V and J are TRBV5-1 and TRBJ2-1, with D possibly TRBD1 on 5 matching bases. CDR3 nucleotide sequence: TGCGCCAGCAGCTTGGGTGTGGGGCACAATGAGCAGTTCTTC. Protein: CASSLGVGHNEQFF.